The source of this TCR beta chain is a study of Ad26.COV2.S vaccination and SARS-CoV-2 variants. About the research overall: Ad26.COV2.S was injected intramuscularly once or twice, 56 days apart.

Trimming stripped 4 bases from V and 1 base from J, with 13 bases between. CDR1 is MDHEN, CDR2 SYDVKM, per germline. The CDR3 length is 15 residues. The treatment here: roughly 19 received Ad26.COV2.S at low or high dose, single or two shots; five or six received placebo; per-sample allocation not given. Day 63 after the first injection of vaccine or placebo was the sampling time. With respect to this clone: The antigen remains unidentified.

Study results and caveats: Possible underestimation of total T cell responses by the TCR breadth and depth analyses was noted.

Produced via immunoSEQ multiplex PCR; TCRdb's table is partial and in-frame only. The sample carries about 350,000 clones, about 85% recorded once. The source was peripheral blood, collected in a trial of Ad26.COV2.S vaccine versus placebo. This sequence joins TRBV28 and TRBJ1-1, with D possibly matching TRBD1 (6 bases). The receptor was isolated from a person aged 18 to 59 who received the Ad26.COV2.S COVID-19 vaccine or a placebo. The CDR3 is CASSSPPGQNTEAFF. The DNA of the CDR3 is TGTGCCAGCAGTTCACCTCCGGGACAGAACACTGAAGCTTTCTTT.